Below, 29 T cell receptor beta chains from the same sample are listed, as sequenced in a study of OX40 agonist ivuxolimab in advanced cancers. Library generation was performed with the immunoSEQ multiplex PCR assay. TCRdb re-hosts the immuneACCESS table, in-frame sequences only. Its copies lack some clones; in the studies checked, an unresolved V gene accounts for under half of them, and the cause for the rest is not known. This sample has about 46,000 clones in its table, and around 90% of those were observed once. The ten largest clones capture approximately 10% of the sample. Sequenced here: CD4+ or CD8+ T cells sorted from blood, sampled in a trial of the OX40 agonist ivuxolimab. These receptors all stem from an adult with an advanced solid tumor such as melanoma, head and neck, liver or kidney cancer.

The chain employs TRBV14 and TRBJ2-7; D gene unclear. V dropped 5 bases and J dropped 3 bases, with 14 bases sitting between them. This CDR3 spans 14 amino acids. The germline V gene has CDR1 SGHDN and CDR2 FVKESK. The CDR3 sequence is CASSERPLYYEQYF. CDR3 in DNA: TGTGCCAGCAGCGAGAGGCCCCTGTACTACGAGCAGTACTTC.

The chain carries TRBV6-4 and TRBJ1-1, with D perhaps matching TRBD1 (5 bases). V was trimmed by 2 bases and J by 0 bases, leaving 7 bases between them. This CDR3 has 14 residues. Germline assignment: CDR1 MRHNA and CDR2 SNTAGT. DNA for the CDR3: TGTGCCAGCAGTGACACAGGCCTGAACACTGAAGCTTTCTTT. This sequence encodes CASSDTGLNTEAFF.

This clone occurred once. The rearrangement links TRBV5-1 to TRBJ2-1; unclear D gene. There are 12 residues in the CDR3. Trimming took off 7 bases at V and 3 bases at J, with 8 bases between the two ends. Germline loops: CDR1 SGHRS, CDR2 YFSETQ. Written as DNA, the CDR3 is TGCGCCAGCGGATTAGACTACAATGAGCAGTTCTTC. It codes for CASGLDYNEQFF.

Only one count was recorded for this clone. The chain links TRBV4-1 to TRBJ1-5, with D perhaps matching TRBD1 (5 bases). Per germline, CDR1 MGHRA and CDR2 YSYEKL. The CDR3 covers 12 residues. The V end lost 3 bases, the J end lost 7 bases, and 7 bases lay between the germline ends. The CDR3 protein is CASSQGGQPQHF. DNA for the CDR3: TGCGCCAGCAGCCAGGGGGGACAGCCCCAGCATTTT.

This clone is deemed medium-sized. The junction shows a germline mismatch at one end, possibly a read error. The J gene is TRBJ2-7, the V gene TRBV7-9; 12 bases are a match to TRBD2. Germline CDR1 and CDR2: SEHNR and FQNEAQ (reference sequence). CDR3 length: 13 amino acids. As DNA, the CDR3 is TGTGCCAGCAGCTTAGGGCTAGCGGGAGGGCCGAGTTTC. Its protein product is CASSLGLAGGPSF. The entire variable domain, with the rest obtained from reference TRBV7-9 and TRBJ2-7, is as follows: DTGVSQNPRHKITKRGQNVTFRCDPISEHNRLYWYRQTLGQGPEFLTYFQNEAQLEKSRLLSDRFSAERPKGSFSTLEIQRTEQGDSAMYLCASSLGLAGGPSFGPGTRLTVT.

The chain couples TRBV4-1 to TRBJ2-2; no definite D call. V was cut by 0 bases and J by 4 bases, with 9 bases left in between. Germline-derived CDR1 and CDR2 are MGHRA and YSYEKL. This CDR3 region has 15 residues. As DNA, the CDR3 is TGCGCCAGCAGCCAAGATCAGGTATCCACCGGGGAGCTGTTTTTT. Protein: CASSQDQVSTGELFF.

V usage is TRBV7-2 and J usage is TRBJ1-1; 9 bases are a match to TRBD1. The CDR3 consists of 15 residues. Trimming cost V 11 bases and J 4 bases; bases outside gene matches: 14. Germline CDR1 SGHTA, CDR2 FQGNSA. The CDR3 here is CAVGGTGFLGTEAFF. The CDR3 coding sequence is TGTGCCGTAGGCGGGACAGGGTTTTTGGGCACTGAAGCTTTCTTT.

The chain links TRBV14 to TRBJ2-3, with TRBD2 identical over 13 bases. CDR3 length equals 16 residues. CDR1 and CDR2 from the germline V gene are SGHDN and FVKESK. Trimming removed 0 bases from V and 5 bases from J; junction bases left unmatched: 2. The CDR3 coding sequence is TGTGCCAGCAGCCAAGAACTAGCGGGAGGGCGAGATACGCAGTATTTT. It encodes CASSQELAGGRDTQYF.

The genes are TRBV19 and TRBJ2-7; tentative D call: TRBD2 (5 bases). The germline V gene encodes CDR1 LNHDA and CDR2 SQIVND (reference sequence). This CDR3 region has 11 residues. V lost 10 bases to trimming and J lost 4 bases, with 11 bases between them. CDR3 sequence (DNA): TGTGCCACCCGGGATTATTACGAGCAGTACTTC. Translated, it gives CATRDYYEQYF.

This clone appeared a few times. V gene TRBV6-5 combines with J gene TRBJ1-3; D uncertain. CDR1 is MNHEY, CDR2 SVGAGI, per germline. The CDR3 extends over 16 amino acids. Trimming pared 0 bases from V and 8 bases from J, leaving 17 bases between. CDR3: CASSYSFLEVSDTIYF. The CDR3 coding sequence is TGTGCCAGCAGTTACTCGTTCTTGGAGGTGTCGGACACCATATATTTT.

The chain links TRBV27 to TRBJ2-2, with no clear D. Per germline, CDR1 MNHEY and CDR2 SMNVEV (reference sequence). Trimming stripped 8 bases from V and 5 bases from J, with 9 bases between. The CDR3 has 12 residues. The CDR3 DNA follows: TGTGCCAGCTCCTCAGCTACCGGGGAGCTGTTTTTT. Translating gives CASSSATGELFF.

Regarding this clone: Germline is not matched at one junction end, which may reflect a read error. The chain couples TRBV11-2 to TRBJ2-2; D uncertain. CDR1 is SGHAT, CDR2 FQNNGV, per germline. CDR3 length: 16 residues. CDR3 in DNA: TGTGCCAGCAGCGAGACCCTCAAGAAAAACATCGGGGAGCTGTTTTTT. Its translation is CASSETLKKNIGELFF.

The V gene is TRBV7-8, the J gene TRBJ1-1; no clear D gene. The CDR3 extends over 15 amino acids. CDR1 is SGHVS and CDR2 is FQNEAQ in the germline V gene. Deletions cut 5 bases from V and 0 bases from J, with 13 bases between. The CDR3 reads CASSPDDFMNTEAFF. The DNA of the CDR3 is TGTGCCAGCAGCCCAGACGACTTCATGAACACTGAAGCTTTCTTT.

This clone was counted once. The chain couples TRBV5-1 to TRBJ2-7; the match to TRBD1 covers 7 bases. CDR3 size: 17 residues. The V and J ends lost 4 bases and 3 bases, in that order; junction bases with no gene match: 16. Looked up from germline, CDR1 is SGHRS and CDR2 is YFSETQ. CDR3 amino acids: CASSTRDSPLPGYEQYF. CDR3 coding DNA: TGCGCCAGCAGCACCCGGGACAGTCCCTTACCGGGCTACGAGCAGTACTTC. Using reference TRBV5-1 and TRBJ2-7 for the parts outside the CDR3, the full variable domain is KAGVTQTPRYLIKTRGQQVTLSCSPISGHRSVSWYQQTPGQGLQFLFEYFSETQRNKGNFPGRFSGRQFSNSRSEMNVSTLELGDSALYLCASSTRDSPLPGYEQYFGPGTRLTVT.

Within the sample, this clone is medium-sized. The chain is built from TRBV27 and TRBJ2-1; 12 bases are shared with TRBD1. Germline CDR1 MNHEY, CDR2 SMNVEV (reference sequence). With V trimmed by 3 bases and J by 8 bases, 8 bases remained unmatched. The CDR3 has 16 residues. The CDR3 nucleotides read TGTGCCAGCAGTTTTGGGGACAGGGGGCGCGTCGATGAGCAGTTCTTC. This encodes CASSFGDRGRVDEQFF.

The chain uses TRBV9 and TRBJ2-6; 12 nucleotides line up with TRBD1. Trimming took 5 bases from V and 1 from J; bases not matched to a gene: 4. Germline V gives CDR1 SGDLS, CDR2 YYNGEE. The CDR3 covers 17 residues. The CDR3 loop is CASRGQGAQSGANVLTF. Here the CDR3 DNA reads TGTGCCAGCAGGGGACAGGGGGCGCAGTCTGGGGCCAACGTCCTGACTTTC.

This chain joins TRBV27 and TRBJ2-7; maybe TRBD1 (6 bases). Germline lookup yields CDR1 MNHEY and CDR2 SMNVEV (reference sequence). The V end was cut by 6 bases, the J end by 6 bases, with 18 bases between. CDR3 size: 14 residues. CDR3 region: CASRTAGDLGEQYF. The CDR3 region has the DNA TGTGCCAGCAGGACGGCAGGGGATTTGGGCGAGCAGTACTTC.

The chain uses TRBV2 and TRBJ2-1, with a possible D match to TRBD2 (6 bases). V was clipped by 5 bases and J by 6 bases, with 20 bases between them. This CDR3 contains 16 residues. The germline V gene encodes CDR1 SNHLY and CDR2 FYNNEI. CDR3 protein: CASSRAGRTLVNEQFF. The CDR3 coding sequence is TGTGCCAGCAGTCGGGCGGGAAGGACATTGGTCAATGAGCAGTTCTTC.

This clone was counted a single time. The chain links TRBV4-3 to TRBJ2-7; either TRBD1 or TRBD2 may supply D (5 bases each). The CDR3 extends over 13 amino acids. Trimming removed 0 bases at V and 7 bases at J, with 10 bases between. Germline values: CDR1 LGHNA, CDR2 YSLEER. CDR3 nucleotides: TGCGCCAGCAGCCAAGATTCAGGGAGAGAGCAGTACTTC. It specifies CASSQDSGREQYF.

Comment on this clone: Other DNA sequences of this sample code for an identical CDR3. The chain combines TRBV4-1 with TRBJ1-1; D not certain. Trimming took off 1 base at V and 1 base at J, with 4 bases between the two ends. The germline gives CDR1 MGHRA, CDR2 YSYEKL. This CDR3 is 13 amino acids long. CDR3 DNA: TGCGCCAGCAGCCAAGGGAGGAACACTGAAGCTTTCTTT. Protein sequence: CASSQGRNTEAFF.

The chain carries TRBV7-9 and TRBJ1-1; 8 bases match TRBD1. The ends lost 4 bases at V and 5 bases at J; junction bases unmatched: 6. The germline gives CDR1 SEHNR, CDR2 FQNEAQ (reference sequence). This CDR3 comprises 14 residues. The CDR3 protein is CASSSPDRETEAFF. In DNA, the CDR3 is TGTGCCAGCAGCTCCCCGGACAGGGAGACTGAAGCTTTCTTT. Using reference TRBV7-9 and TRBJ1-1 for the parts outside the CDR3, the full variable domain is DTGVSQNPRHKITKRGQNVTFRCDPISEHNRLYWYRQTLGQGPEFLTYFQNEAQLEKSRLLSDRFSAERPKGSFSTLEIQRTEQGDSAMYLCASSSPDRETEAFFGQGTRLTVV.

This clone was found a few times. V is TRBV7-7 and J is TRBJ1-2; D not certain. V gave up 3 bases and J gave up 6 bases, with 17 bases separating them. The CDR3 is 15 amino acids. Germline loops: CDR1 SSHAT, CDR2 FNYEAQ (reference sequence). The CDR3 spells CASSFTRPMTHGYTF. CDR3 in DNA: TGTGCCAGCAGCTTCACTCGACCAATGACTCATGGCTACACCTTC. Complete variable domain (other parts from reference TRBV7-7 and TRBJ1-2): GAGVSQSPRYKVTKRGQDVTLRCDPISSHATLYWYQQALGQGPEFLTYFNYEAQPDKSGLPSDRFSAERPEGSISTLTIQRTEQRDSAMYRCASSFTRPMTHGYTFGSGTRLTVV.

V is TRBV4-1 and J is TRBJ1-1, with TRBD1 identical over 8 bases. The CDR3 loop spans 17 amino acids. Germline V gene data show CDR1 as MGHRA and CDR2 as YSYEKL. The V gene end was trimmed by 4 bases and the J gene end by 1 base; junction bases not matched to a gene: 11. The CDR3 DNA reads as TGCGCCAGCAGCCCTGGACAGGGCGGGGCCTCGAACACTGAAGCTTTCTTT. Amino acids: CASSPGQGGASNTEAFF.

The rearrangement joins TRBV9 to TRBJ2-1; TRBD1 aligns across 7 bases. CDR1 SGDLS and CDR2 YYNGEE come from the germline V gene. Trimming took 0 bases from V and 7 from J; bases not matched to a gene: 10. The CDR3 consists of 16 residues. CDR3 sequence (DNA): TGTGCCAGCAGCGTAGAGAGGGGGCCAAATTTGAATGAGCAGTTCTTC. Its translation is CASSVERGPNLNEQFF.

This chain uses TRBV27 with TRBJ2-1; no firm D call. In germline, CDR1 is MNHEY, CDR2 SMNVEV (reference sequence). The CDR3 is 13 amino acids. V lost 1 base and J lost 4, with 5 bases in between. CDR3 sequence reads: CASSLFGYNEQFF. CDR3 sequence (DNA): TGTGCCAGCAGTTTATTCGGATACAATGAGCAGTTCTTC.

The chain links TRBV6-6 to TRBJ2-3; D gene unclear. CDR3 length: 12 residues. The germline V and J ends were trimmed by 0 bases and 5 bases, with 3 bases remaining between them. Germline lookup yields CDR1 MNHNY and CDR2 SVGAGI (reference sequence). The CDR3 protein is CASSYSGDTQYF. DNA for the CDR3: TGTGCCAGCAGTTACTCAGGAGATACGCAGTATTTT.

The chain has TRBV28 and TRBJ2-1; D is undetermined. CDR3 size: 11 residues. Trimming removed 4 bases at V and 4 bases at J, with 2 bases between. Germline CDR1 reads MDHEN; CDR2 reads SYDVKM. Written as DNA, the CDR3 is TGTGCCAGCAGTTCGTACAATGAGCAGTTCTTC. Translating it yields CASSSYNEQFF.

The chain is built from TRBV19 and TRBJ1-5; D ambiguous. The CDR3 spans 13 residues. From germline, CDR1 is LNHDA and CDR2 SQIVND (reference sequence). Trimming removed 0 bases at V and 4 bases at J, with 4 bases between. CDR3 amino acids: CASSIEVNQPQHF. In nucleotides, the CDR3 is TGTGCCAGTAGTATAGAGGTGAATCAGCCCCAGCATTTT.

The chain employs TRBV10-2 and TRBJ2-7; D gene ambiguous. This CDR3 is built from 14 residues. Trimming took 4 bases from V and 2 from J, leaving 12 bases between them. CDR1 is WSHSY and CDR2 is SAAADI in the germline V gene. Written as DNA, the CDR3 is TGCGCCAGCAGTGGCCCCAGGAACCCCTACGAGCAGTACTTC. Protein sequence: CASSGPRNPYEQYF.